Given below is one T cell receptor beta chain in context. This CDR3 is also generated by other DNA sequences in the sample. Donors were healthy HIV-negative adults without recently reported acute infections or vaccinations. Original handling: ImmunoSEQ output held junction-only sequences without quality scores, so filtering differed. Only in-frame clones appear in the TCRdb table, and some are missing; sequencing was by immunoSEQ multiplex PCR. V and J calls and clone size are given by that table; D and trimming were obtained from the DNA. The sample yields about 2.3 million clones, approximately 93% seen once. CDR1 and CDR2 (germline): SGDLS, YYNGEE. Trimming took off 0 bases at V and 0 bases at J, with 4 bases between the two ends. This CDR3 has 14 amino acids. These data originate in a study of shared clonotypes between healthy human individuals. Study context: Each donor had three CD4 naive, three CD4 memory, two CD8 naive and one CD8 memory plate.

The chain links TRBV9 to TRBJ1-3; D is uncertain. Sequencing was carried out using naive CD4+ T cells from PBMCs. Subset here: CD45RA+ positively selected. The origin of this receptor is a man between 18 and 29 years old in good health. Some clones in this sample may be carry-over from other donors' samples. CDR3 residues: CASSVGVSGNTIYF. The CDR3 DNA follows: TGTGCCAGCAGCGTAGGAGTCTCTGGAAACACCATATATTTT.